One and the same sample provided the 22 T cell receptor beta chains below, sequenced in a study of blood T cells in healthy people across ages. For the second PCR, which ran for 7 to 11 cycles, a sample-barcoded 5' primer and a J-beta primer mix were used. TCRdb re-analysed the 5' RACE reads in MiXCR, keeping a single row per CDR3 protein. The table records approximately 490,000 distinct CDR3 sequences, around 24% of them present only once. The data were also submitted as part of a second study, on T cells of mothers and their children.

Source material: blood. These receptors were collected from a boy aged 10-17 years in good health.

This clonotype was detected a few times. The chain is built from TRBV20-1 and TRBJ1-2; 8 bases agree with TRBD1. V gave up 5 bases and J gave up 8 bases; unmatched junction bases: 10. CDR1 is DFQATT and CDR2 is SNEGSKA in the germline V gene (reference sequence). The CDR3 runs 13 residues. CDR3 protein: CSAARTGYVGYTF. CDR3 nucleotide sequence: TGCAGTGCTGCCCGGACAGGGTACGTCGGCTACACCTTC.

This clonotype came up a few times. This chain connects TRBV5-1 to TRBJ1-2; possibly TRBD1 for D (6 bases). The CDR3 spans 16 residues. V lost 0 bases, J lost 0 bases, and 12 bases lay in between. The germline V gene encodes CDR1 SGHRS and CDR2 YFSETQ. This chain's CDR3 is CASSLAGQGTNYGYTF. The CDR3 DNA reads as TGCGCCAGCAGCTTGGCCGGGCAGGGGACTAACTATGGCTACACCTTC.

This clonotype was counted between two and nine times. The genes are TRBV28 and TRBJ2-5; a weak D match, TRBD2 (6 bases). The V and J ends lost 6 bases and 0 bases respectively, with 11 bases between them. This CDR3 region has 14 residues. Germline values: CDR1 MDHEN, CDR2 SYDVKM. The CDR3 nucleotides are TGTGCCAGCAGCCTGACTAGTCACCAAGAGACCCAGTACTTC. Its translation: CASSLTSHQETQYF.

V usage is TRBV3-1 and J usage is TRBJ2-5, with TRBD1 matching over 7 bases. Germline CDR1 LGHDT, CDR2 YNNKEL (reference sequence). Trimming at V came to 3 bases and at J to 5 bases, leaving 12 bases not matched to a gene. The CDR3 is made up of 16 amino acids. The CDR3 region is CASSQNRQGLRETQYF. DNA for the CDR3: TGTGCCAGCAGCCAGAACCGACAGGGTTTGCGGGAGACCCAGTACTTC.

The chain couples TRBV20-1 to TRBJ2-5, with D tentatively TRBD2 (7 bases). CDR3 length equals 14 residues. With 6 bases removed from V and 2 bases from J, the gap between germline ends came to 16 bases. The germline V gene has CDR1 DFQATT and CDR2 SNEGSKA (reference sequence). As DNA, the CDR3 is TGCAGTGCAGCAGGGGCGGGGGCACAAGAGACCCAGTACTTC. It yields the protein CSAAGAGAQETQYF.

This clonotype has just a few counts. CDR3 sequence reads: CSARVRPSSYNEQFF. The CDR3 nucleotides are TGCAGTGCTAGAGTACGTCCGAGCTCCTACAATGAGCAGTTCTTC. J is TRBJ2-1 and V is TRBV20-1, with D hard to call. This CDR3 spans 15 amino acids. Per germline, CDR1 DFQATT and CDR2 SNEGSKA (reference sequence). The ends were cut back, 1 base at V and 0 bases at J, with 10 bases in the middle.

This rearrangement joins TRBV28 to TRBJ2-5; 8 bases match TRBD2. The end of the DNA aligns better with TRBJ2-7, so the J call may be wrong. Per germline, CDR1 MDHEN and CDR2 SYDVKM. This CDR3 comprises 14 residues. CDR3 sequence (DNA): TGTGCCAGCAGTTTATCAGCGGGAGACTACGAGCAGTACTTC. Residues: CASSLSAGDYEQYF.

This chain links TRBV4-1 with TRBJ2-1; TRBD2 matches at 9 bases. This CDR3 region has 18 residues. CDR1 and CDR2 (germline): MGHRA, YSYEKL. Losses at the gene ends were 1 base for V and 7 bases for J; bases not matched to a gene: 14. This chain's CDR3 is CASSQGLRGRARLNEQFF. Here the CDR3 DNA reads TGCGCCAGCAGCCAAGGGTTGCGCGGGAGGGCCAGATTGAATGAGCAGTTCTTC.

V and J are TRBV20-1 and TRBJ2-5, with 9 bases aligning to TRBD2. The DNA end favors TRBJ2-7, so the J call may be wrong. Germline assignment: CDR1 DFQATT and CDR2 SNEGSKA (reference sequence). The CDR3 spans 14 residues. The CDR3 nucleotides read TGCAGTGCTAGATCTAGCGGGGAGGGGGGCGAGCAGTACTTC. Protein product: CSARSSGEGGEQYF.

In its sample, this clonotype was seen a few times. The chain has TRBV7-6 and TRBJ2-1; TRBD2 matches 8 bases. The J call may not be correct, given that the DNA end is closer to TRBJ2-5. Germline-derived CDR1 and CDR2 are SGHVS and FNYEAQ. This CDR3 spans 16 amino acids. This CDR3 is CASSFSAGGPQETQYF. The DNA for the CDR3 is TGTGCCAGCAGCTTTTCCGCGGGGGGCCCCCAAGAGACCCAGTACTTC.

This clonotype turned up a few times. The chain has TRBV2 and TRBJ1-1; no definite D call. With 6 bases removed from V and 8 bases from J, the gap between germline ends came to 13 bases. Germline-derived CDR1 and CDR2 are SNHLY and FYNNEI. The CDR3 is 12 residues long. As DNA, the CDR3 is TGTGCCAGCAGCCCGATGGGTTCGGAAGCTTTCTTT. Its protein product is CASSPMGSEAFF.

This clonotype was found a few times. The V and J genes are TRBV28 and TRBJ1-6, with 10 bases that match TRBD1. The CDR3 spans 14 residues. Germline V gene lookup returns CDR1 MDHEN and CDR2 SYDVKM. V gave up 6 bases and J gave up 9 bases; unmatched junction bases: 5. The CDR3 spells CASRERDRGSPLHF. In DNA, the CDR3 is TGTGCCAGCAGAGAACGGGACAGGGGTTCACCCCTCCACTTT. Filled out from reference TRBV28 and TRBJ1-6, the complete variable domain reads DVKVTQSSRYLVKRTGEKVFLECVQDMDHENMFWYRQDPGLGLRLIYFSYDVKMKEKGDIPEGYSVSREKKERFSLILESASTNQTSMYLCASRERDRGSPLHFGNGTRLTVT.

CDR3 residues: CASSHKGSSEQYF. The DNA of the CDR3 is TGTGCCAGCAGCCATAAGGGATCCAGCGAGCAGTACTTC. The V and J genes are TRBV14 and TRBJ2-5; D remains unclear. The J call may not be correct, given that the DNA end is closer to TRBJ2-7. Germline V gene sequence: CDR1 SGHDN, CDR2 FVKESK. CDR3 length equals 13 residues.

The chain couples TRBV11-2 to TRBJ1-1; the D is unclear. The V end was cut by 1 base, the J end by 0 bases, with 6 bases between. The CDR3 covers 14 residues. Germline V lookup: CDR1 SGHAT, CDR2 FQNNGV. The CDR3 protein is CASSLGPVNTEAFF. As DNA, the CDR3 is TGTGCCAGCAGCTTAGGCCCTGTGAACACTGAAGCTTTCTTT.

J is TRBJ2-7 and V is TRBV3-1, with 8 bases identical to TRBD1. V trimming: 7 bases; J trimming: 3 bases; junction bases outside the gene matches: 11. The CDR3 covers 15 residues. In germline, CDR1 is LGHDT, CDR2 YNNKEL (reference sequence). The CDR3 bases are TGTGCCAGCACCTCAGAAGGGACAGGAAGCTACGAGCAGTACTTC. Amino acids: CASTSEGTGSYEQYF.

This clonotype appeared a few times. V usage is TRBV7-8 and J usage is TRBJ2-7, with 9 positions matching TRBD1. Germline V gene lookup returns CDR1 SGHVS and CDR2 FQNEAQ. This CDR3 has 14 residues. Unmatched junction bases numbered 4, after V lost 4 bases and J lost 3 bases. The CDR3 here is CASSSWTGVYEQYF. CDR3 DNA sequence: TGTGCCAGCAGCTCGTGGACAGGGGTCTACGAGCAGTACTTC.

At least ten counts were recorded for this clonotype. The chain has TRBV4-3 and TRBJ2-3; no definite D call. The CDR3 consists of 11 residues. Looked up from germline, CDR1 is LGHNA and CDR2 is YSLEER. V lost 2 bases to trimming and J lost 5 bases, with 2 bases between them. The CDR3 sequence: CASSQQDTQYF. The CDR3 DNA sequence: TGCGCCAGCAGCCAACAAGATACGCAGTATTTT.

In this sample, this clonotype turned up a few times. The V and J genes are TRBV6-6 and TRBJ1-2; D might be TRBD1 (5 bases). Between the trimmed V and J ends, which lost 6 bases and 8 bases, there was a span of 22 bases. Germline loops: CDR1 MNHNY, CDR2 SVGAGI (reference sequence). The CDR3 covers 15 residues. CDR3 in amino acids: CASREYRDPEGGYTF. DNA for the CDR3: TGTGCCAGCAGGGAGTACCGGGACCCCGAAGGCGGCTACACCTTC.

In this sample, this clonotype turned up many times. The CDR3 loop is CATSRGSGTGDEKLFF. The CDR3 DNA sequence: TGTGCCACCAGCAGAGGCTCCGGGACAGGGGATGAAAAACTGTTTTTT. The J gene is TRBJ1-4, the V gene TRBV15; 10 bases agree with TRBD1. V trimming: 1 base; J trimming: 6 bases; junction bases outside the gene matches: 5. The CDR3 totals 16 residues. CDR1 LNHNV and CDR2 YYDKDF come from the germline V gene (reference sequence). The entire variable domain, with the rest obtained from reference TRBV15 and TRBJ1-4, is as follows: DAMVIQNPRYQVTQFGKPVTLSCSQTLNHNVMYWYQQKSSQAPKLLFHYYDKDFNNEADTPDNFQSRRPNTSFCFLDIRSPGLGDTAMYLCATSRGSGTGDEKLFFGSGTQLSVL.

This clonotype has only a few counts. The V gene is TRBV4-2, the J gene TRBJ2-5, with TRBD1 matching over 8 bases. The J call may be in error: the DNA end matches TRBJ2-7 better. Per germline, CDR1 LGHNA and CDR2 YNFKEQ. This CDR3 has 15 amino acids. The CDR3 reads CASSQDVYRGYEQYF. The CDR3 coding sequence is TGTGCCAGCAGCCAAGACGTATACAGGGGGTACGAGCAGTACTTC.

The chain links TRBV6-5 to TRBJ2-7; D uncertain. In germline, CDR1 is MNHEY, CDR2 SVGAGI. This CDR3 comprises 15 residues. V lost 4 bases, J lost 4 bases, and 17 bases lay in between. CDR3 DNA: TGTGCCAGCAGTTTCTCAAGCTCCCCAACTTACGAGCAGTACTTC. Its translation: CASSFSSSPTYEQYF.

This clonotype came up a few times. The chain carries TRBV12-3 or TRBV12-4 and TRBJ2-1; 8 nucleotides align to TRBD2. The CDR3 sequence is 15 residues long. Trimming removed 6 bases from V and 2 bases from J; junction bases left unmatched: 6. CDR3 sequence: CASRDQREPYNEQFF. The CDR3 DNA reads as TGTGCCAGCAGAGACCAGCGGGAGCCCTACAATGAGCAGTTCTTC.